This T cell receptor (beta chain) was identified during a study of cytomegalovirus exposure and HLA in healthy donors. Study-level points and caveats: Reportedly, a later analysis found an Asian-associated ancestry cluster had fewer N-insertions than the approximately 700-donor mean. One variant, a missense change in DCLRE1C, was linked in a later analysis to TCR beta V- and J-gene trimming.

The study ran its PCR with 60 Vbeta and 13 Jbeta primers. Repertoires were generated with immunoSEQ multiplex PCR, while TCRdb's copy carries only in-frame clones and drops some. The table shows about 130,000 clones, with about four fifths occurring only once. As concerns this clone: Its antigen is as yet unknown.

What was sequenced was PBMCs. This clonotype originated in a man aged 25 to 45 in good health.

The DNA for the CDR3 is TGTGCCAGTAGTAGACTAGCGGGAGAAAGCAATGAGCAGTTCTTC. Translation: CASSRLAGESNEQFF. This chain connects TRBV19 to TRBJ2-1; 12 bases agree with TRBD2. V gave up 4 bases and J gave up 6 bases; unmatched junction bases: 4. CDR3 length equals 15 residues. The germline CDR1 and CDR2 sequences are LNHDA and SQIVND (reference sequence).